What follows is one TCR beta chain and its context. Using immunoSEQ multiplex PCR, the repertoire was profiled, and TCRdb retains in-frame clones only, with some absent. The table has around 280,000 clones, under 90% seen once. The data derive from a study of blood T cell repertoires in COVID-19. Study overall: Collection of acute and convalescent COVID-19 samples took place in the United States, Italy and Spain. From T cells, B-cell-depleted T cells, or PBMCs came the material, which was cDNA or gDNA.

Trimming took 6 bases from V and 4 from J, leaving 7 bases between them. The germline V gene encodes CDR1 SNHLY and CDR2 FYNNEI. The CDR3 sequence is 12 residues long. Seattle's cohort entered during active infection and was followed longitudinally. The sequence came from a woman aged 25 to 39 with COVID-19, enrolled during active disease. Input material: peripheral blood. The chain carries TRBV2 and TRBJ2-1, with a weak D call TRBD1 (5 bases). The CDR3 loop is CASSDSYNEQFF. For the CDR3, the DNA is TGTGCCAGCAGCGACAGTTACAATGAGCAGTTCTTC. Full variable domain (missing parts from reference TRBV2 and TRBJ2-1): EPEVTQTPSHQVTQMGQEVILRCVPISNHLYFYWYRQILGQKVEFLVSFYNNEISEKSEIFDDQFSVERPDGSNFTLKIRSTKLEDSAMYFCASSDSYNEQFFGPGTRLTVL.